The subject of this entry is one TCR beta chain. What it recognizes is unknown. This sample was taken from a study of T cell responses to AZD1222 COVID-19 vaccine. Profiled with immunoSEQ multiplex PCR; TCRdb holds only in-frame clones, not every one. The sample lists around 150,000 clones; 94% were seen once. Germline trimming cut 5 bases from V and 2 bases from J; bases unmatched to any gene: 3. Germline values: CDR1 SQVTM, CDR2 ANQGSEA. The CDR3 contains 13 residues. The study's findings and limits: Distributed over spike, vaccine-associated CD4 TCRs predominated at 160-218 and 743-854.

The chain joins TRBV29-1 to TRBJ1-5; 7 bases fit TRBD1. The TCR sequence derives from an adult in good health. The material was peripheral blood, obtained on day 0 of AZD1222 vaccination. CDR3 DNA: TGCAGCGTTCCCGGACAGGGCAATCAGCCCCAGCATTTT. Amino acid sequence: CSVPGQGNQPQHF.